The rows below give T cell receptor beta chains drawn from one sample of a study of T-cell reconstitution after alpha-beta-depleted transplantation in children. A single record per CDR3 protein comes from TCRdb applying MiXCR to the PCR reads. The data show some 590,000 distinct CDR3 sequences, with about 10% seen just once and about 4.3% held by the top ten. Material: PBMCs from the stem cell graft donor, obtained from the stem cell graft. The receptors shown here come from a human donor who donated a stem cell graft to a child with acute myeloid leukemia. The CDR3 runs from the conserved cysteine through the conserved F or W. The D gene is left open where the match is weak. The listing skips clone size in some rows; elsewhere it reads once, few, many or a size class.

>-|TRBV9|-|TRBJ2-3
CASSDLAHSTDTQYF
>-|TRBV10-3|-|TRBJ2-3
CAISESSLDSQYF
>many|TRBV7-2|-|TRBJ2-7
CASTTGTSSWYEQYF
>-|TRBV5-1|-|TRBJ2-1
CASNKGAGEGEQFF
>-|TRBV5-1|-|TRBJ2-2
CASSLVFSPNTGELFF
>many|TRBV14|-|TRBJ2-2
CASSPRVGTGELFF
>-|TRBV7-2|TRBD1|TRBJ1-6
CASSSQGANSPLHF
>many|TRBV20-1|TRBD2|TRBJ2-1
CSGRTSGYNEQFF
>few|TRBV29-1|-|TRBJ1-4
CSVSRGLGEKLFF
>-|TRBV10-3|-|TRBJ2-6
CAITGDSSGANVLTF
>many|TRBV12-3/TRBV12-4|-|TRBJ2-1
CASSPSWNNEQFF
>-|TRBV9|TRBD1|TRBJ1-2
CASSFSGGANYGYTF
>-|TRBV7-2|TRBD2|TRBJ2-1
CASSLAGTRGFTYNEQFF
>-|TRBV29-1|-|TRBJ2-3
CSVGASVTDTQYF
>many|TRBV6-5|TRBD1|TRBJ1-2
CASSSGQDNYGYTF
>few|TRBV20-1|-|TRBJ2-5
CSARGQGAETQYF
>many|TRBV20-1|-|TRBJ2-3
CSATDGPTDTQYF
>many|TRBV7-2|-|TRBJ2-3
CASSSQRARTDTQYF
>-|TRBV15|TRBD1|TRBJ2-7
CATSRRTGTGEGEQYF
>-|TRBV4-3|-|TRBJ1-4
CASSQDTGRTEKLFF
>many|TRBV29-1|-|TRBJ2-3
CSVEGPTDTQYF
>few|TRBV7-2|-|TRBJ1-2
CASSSSGRDKGGYTF
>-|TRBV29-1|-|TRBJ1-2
CSVDWGGDYGYTF
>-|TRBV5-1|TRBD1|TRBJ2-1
CASSGDRGPSRNEQFF
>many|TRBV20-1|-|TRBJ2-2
CSARGPNTGELFF
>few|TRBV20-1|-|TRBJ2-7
CSARRDLPYEQYF
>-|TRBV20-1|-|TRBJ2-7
CSASRGSASYEQYF
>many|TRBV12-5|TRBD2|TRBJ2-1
CASGLMSSGMNSNEQFF
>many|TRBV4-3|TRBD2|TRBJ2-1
CASSQDERDWYNEQFF
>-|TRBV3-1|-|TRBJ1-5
CASSQTRGPNQPQHF
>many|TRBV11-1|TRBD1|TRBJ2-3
CASSPEQTGQSSTDTQYF
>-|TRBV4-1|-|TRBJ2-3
CAMSRGRTDTQYF
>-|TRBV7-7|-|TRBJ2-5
CASSSTDTFSF
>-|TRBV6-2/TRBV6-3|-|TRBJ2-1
CATTGVSSYNEQFF
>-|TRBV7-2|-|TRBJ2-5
CASSLDGQETQYF
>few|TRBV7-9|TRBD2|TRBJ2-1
CASSSTRGLADNEQFF
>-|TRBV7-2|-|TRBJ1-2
CASSLDRAGSGYTF
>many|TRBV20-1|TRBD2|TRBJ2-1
CSARRLAGGPLNEQFF
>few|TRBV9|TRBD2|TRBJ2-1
CASSALAGTDNEQFF
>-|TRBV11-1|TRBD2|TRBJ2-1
CASSFTGLAAVYEQFF
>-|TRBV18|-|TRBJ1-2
CASSPRAQESVYGYTF
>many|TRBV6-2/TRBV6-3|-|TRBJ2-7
CASRDSRGKYYEQYF
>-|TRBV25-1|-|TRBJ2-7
CASSAGWSSYEQYF
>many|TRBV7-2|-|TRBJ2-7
CASSPTPMPGYEQYF
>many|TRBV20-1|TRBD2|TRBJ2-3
CSAEVAGRDTDTQYF
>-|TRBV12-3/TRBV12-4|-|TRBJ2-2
CASGLGGNTGELFF
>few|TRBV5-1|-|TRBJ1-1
CASSLDGSYGEAFF
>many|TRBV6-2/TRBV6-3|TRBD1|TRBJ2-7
CASSSNRGHGEQYF
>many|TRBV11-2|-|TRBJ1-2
CASSSLLAGGYTF
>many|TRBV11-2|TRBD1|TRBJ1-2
CASSQLGQDNYGYTF